The TCR beta chain under discussion was sequenced for a study of cytomegalovirus exposure and HLA in healthy donors. General study results and limits: Most TCR sequences were uncommon, yet certain public TCRs appeared in many donors. In vitro work confirmed that a few CMV-associated chains recognize CMV antigens.

The CDR3 loop spans 13 amino acids. Trimming took 0 bases from V and 1 from J, leaving 3 bases between them. The V gene's germline CDR1 is SGHNT and CDR2 YYREEE (reference sequence). TCRdb's table, derived via immunoSEQ multiplex PCR, lists solely in-frame clones and lacks some. Altogether 140,000 to 150,000 clones are present, 87% being singletons, with the ten largest covering 4.5%. To note about this clone: Its cognate antigen is unknown.

Material for sequencing was PBMCs. This receptor was obtained from a man younger than 35 in good health and CMV-seropositive. The chain uses TRBV5-4 and TRBJ2-3; D gene uncertain. The CDR3 region is CASSLAGTDTQYF. In DNA form, the CDR3 reads TGTGCCAGCAGCTTGGCCGGCACAGATACGCAGTATTTT.